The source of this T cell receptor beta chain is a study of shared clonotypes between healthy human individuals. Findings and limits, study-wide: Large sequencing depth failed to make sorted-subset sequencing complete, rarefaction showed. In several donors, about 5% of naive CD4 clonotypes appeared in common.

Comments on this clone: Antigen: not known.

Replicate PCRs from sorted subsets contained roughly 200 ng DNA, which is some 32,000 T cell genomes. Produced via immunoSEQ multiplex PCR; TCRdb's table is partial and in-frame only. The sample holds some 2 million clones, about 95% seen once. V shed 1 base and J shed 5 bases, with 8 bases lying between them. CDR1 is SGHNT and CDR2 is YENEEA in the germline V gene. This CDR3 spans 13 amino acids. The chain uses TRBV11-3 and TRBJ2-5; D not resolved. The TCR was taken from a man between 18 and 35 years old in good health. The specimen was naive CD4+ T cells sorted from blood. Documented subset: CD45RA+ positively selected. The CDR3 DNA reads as TGTGCCAGCAGCTTAGGGGCAGTGGAGACCCAGTACTTC. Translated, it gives CASSLGAVETQYF. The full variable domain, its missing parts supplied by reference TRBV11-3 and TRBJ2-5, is EAGVVQSPRYKIIEKKQPVAFWCNPISGHNTLYWYLQNLGQGPELLIRYENEEAVDDSQLPKDRFSAERLKGVDSTLKIQPAELGDSAVYLCASSLGAVETQYFGPGTRLLVL.